The clone carrying this T cell receptor (beta chain) was seen ten or more times. These data are taken from a study of T cells in Graves' hyperthyroidism and ophthalmopathy. Trimming took off 5 bases at V and 2 bases at J, with 21 bases between the two ends. This CDR3 has 17 amino acids. Germline CDR1 MNHNS, CDR2 SASEGT. RNA transcripts provided the source from which TCR beta CDR3 regions were amplified. During a first-round RT-PCR of the TCR CDR3, the HTBI primer set was used. Using its own MiXCR run on the multiplex PCR reads, TCRdb lists one record per CDR3 protein. The table records roughly 550,000 distinct CDR3 sequences, around 15% of them present only once.

The sample taken for sequencing was blood. The rearrangement joins TRBV6-1 to TRBJ1-2, with D uncertain. The receptor comes from a woman aged 25 to 39 with Graves' ophthalmopathy. The CDR3 bases are TGTGCCAGCAGTTACTATCCCCCGGGGATGGAAAACTATGGCTACACCTTC. As protein: CASSYYPPGMENYGYTF.